The clone carrying this TCR beta chain was observed a few times. TCRdb independently ran MiXCR on the RT-PCR reads; one entry per CDR3 protein. Of hundreds of thousands of distinct CDR3 sequences listed, 12% to 15% are singletons. Material: memory CD4+ T cells from blood. The source is a female donor in good health, serving as a healthy control.

In DNA, the CDR3 is TGTGCCAGCAGTATCAGGGGGGGCTACGAGCAGTACTTC. Translated, it gives CASSIRGGYEQYF. The V gene is TRBV6-6, the J gene TRBJ2-7; D tentatively fits TRBD1 or TRBD2 (7 bases each). The CDR3 is 13 amino acids. V lost 5 bases to trimming and J lost 3 bases, with 11 bases between them. Germline loops: CDR1 MNHNY, CDR2 SVGAGI (reference sequence).